This T cell receptor beta chain stems from a study of regulatory T cells in long-lasting Graves disease. Arm-PCR of CDR3 regions and iRepertoire HTBI primers were used to build TCR beta libraries. TCRdb fed the multiplex PCR reads into MiXCR, producing one record per CDR3 protein. The sample carries 400,000 to 500,000 distinct CDR3 sequences, approximately 16% recorded once. The time point denotes: newly diagnosed GD, antithyroid drugs for less than 3 months. The authors made the TCR library using RNA they extracted from PBMCs. Findings and caveats of the study: Favored usage of TRBV28, TRBJ1-2 and TRBJ2-5 was recorded in persistent disease.

Of note for this clonotype: Its antigen is unknown.

The V and J ends lost 6 bases and 8 bases respectively, with 12 bases between them. The CDR3 has 12 residues. Per germline, CDR1 SGHRS and CDR2 YFSETQ. The sample was also linked to a second study, of T cells in Graves' hyperthyroidism and ophthalmopathy. Per that study: Primed by the HTBI set, a first-round RT-PCR was run on the TCR CDR3. With a median lead of about 6.9 months before onset, the model predicted ophthalmopathy.

The source of this sequence is a woman between 18 and 29 years old with Graves disease. Sequencing used peripheral blood mononuclear cells (PBMCs), obtained at new diagnosis, from a patient treated with antithyroid drugs. This rearrangement joins TRBV5-1 to TRBJ2-1; D gene ambiguous. CDR3: CASTQSWDEQFF. The CDR3 DNA reads TGCGCCAGCACTCAATCTTGGGATGAGCAGTTCTTC.